The present T cell receptor beta chain was sequenced within a study of vaccination effects on CD4 cells after COVID-19 (dated by TCRdb to 2021 to 2024). Turning to the overall study: Two doses of either the BNT162b2 or the mRNA-1273 mRNA SARS-CoV-2 vaccine were administered to participants. Pre-vaccine samples were drawn from a couple of convalescent patients 16 days and one week before the first dose, at 142 and 148 days after COVID-19 diagnosis. SARS-CoV-2 spike-specific CD4+ TCR repertoires were compared before and after mRNA vaccination in COVID-19 convalescent patients and in infection-naive vaccine recipients. A total of over nine COVID-19 convalescent patients and a handful of SARS-CoV-2-naive healthy vaccine recipients were included in the full study. In the study, cultures from other donors were sequenced using the Oncomine TCR Beta short-read assay on an Illumina iSeq 100. What the research found in general, with its limitations: Only a small number of convalescent patients were included, and no early post-infection timepoints were available, which limited the study. At late post-vaccination timepoints, both infection-induced and vaccine-induced clones showed marked clonal contraction, consistent with waning T cell responses. Among convalescent patients, the spike-reactive repertoire after vaccination was made up mainly of new vaccine-induced clones that were largely distinct from the clones induced by infection.

The library was prepared using the immunoSEQ multiplex PCR assay. DNA from the cultured and isolated CD4+ T cells underwent TCR beta CDR3 sequencing. In the original analysis: Non-productive TCR sequences were removed, reads were trimmed to the CDR3 region, and CDR3s of at least 7 amino acids were retained. The MANAFEST web app was used to identify antigen-specific clonotypes by comparing expansion in peptide wells with expansion in reference cultures. To count as positive, a clone had to show expansion at FDR<0.05 compared with the reference and with all other wells, an odds ratio above 5, and a frequency above 0.1% in two replicate wells. A clonotype was called cross-reactive if it was significantly expanded both in SARS-CoV-2 spike wells and in at least one common cold coronavirus spike condition. CDR3 similarity was assessed by Levenshtein distance using the stringdist R package, and unrooted trees were constructed with ape in R 3.6.1. Imported from immuneACCESS, the table was reduced by TCRdb to in-frame sequences with V and J called. These copies leave out some clones; in studies compared against another copy, an unresolved V gene accounts for under half, and the cause of the remainder is not known. D and trimming come from the DNA, and the V and J calls and clone size come from that table. The sample records roughly 57,000 clones, more than 65% of which are singletons. The top ten constitute around 5.5% of the sample.

As regards this clone: What this receptor recognizes is not known. Per-base quality was not reported, and no clone a single base away is much larger than it.

In the ViraFEST assay, PBMC were stimulated with viral peptide pools, and antigen-specific CD4+ T cell clonotypes were then identified by expansion using TCR sequencing. After less than eleven days of culture, CD4+ T cells were isolated with the EasySep CD4+ T cell isolation kit. Convalescent patients had PCR-confirmed SARS-CoV-2 infection between March and December 2020, before Alpha, Beta and Delta variants emerged in the United States. Fewer than 2.5 million PBMC per well were cultured in IMDM with roughly 5% human AB serum, 8.5 to 10 IU/ml IL-2 and gentamicin, plus 10 ug/ml peptides. An HIV-1 Nef peptide pool was used as the negative control culture condition. On days 3 and 7, half of the culture medium was replaced with fresh IL-2-containing medium. Each peptide stimulation condition was cultured in triplicate wells unless otherwise noted. PBMC were separated from whole blood using Ficoll-Paque Plus gradient centrifugation and were then either cryopreserved at -140C or used fresh. The QIAamp micro DNA kit was used to extract genomic DNA from the cultured CD4+ T cells.

The germline V gene yields MNHEY for CDR1 and SVGAGI for CDR2. The CDR3 spans 13 residues, from the cysteine through the phenylalanine. Here the CDR3 DNA is all that survives: 39 bases in frame from base 1. V and J are truncated by 0 bases and 6 bases respectively, leaving an intervening sequence of 8 bases. This TCR derives from a human donor who had a prior SARS-CoV-2 infection. Sequenced here: CD4+ T cells from PBMCs cultured with HIV peptides, sampled before COVID-19 vaccination. The label giving this sample's cell subset or site can be read as: HIV-1 Nef peptide pool negative control/reference culture. The chain was built from TRBV6-5 and TRBJ1-2; no D gene call is confident. The nucleotide sequence reads TGTGCCAGCAGTTACTCGATTGGGGATGGCTACACCTTC. Protein translation: CASSYSIGDGYTF.